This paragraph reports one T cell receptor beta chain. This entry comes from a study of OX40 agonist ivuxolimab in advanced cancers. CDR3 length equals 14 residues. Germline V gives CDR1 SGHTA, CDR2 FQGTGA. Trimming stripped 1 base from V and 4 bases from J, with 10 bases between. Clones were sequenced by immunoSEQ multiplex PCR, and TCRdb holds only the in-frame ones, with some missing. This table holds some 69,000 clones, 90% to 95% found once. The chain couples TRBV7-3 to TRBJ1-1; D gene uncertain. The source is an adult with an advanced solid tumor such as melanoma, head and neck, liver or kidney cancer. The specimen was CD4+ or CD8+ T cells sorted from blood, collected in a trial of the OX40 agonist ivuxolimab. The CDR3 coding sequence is TGTGCCAGCAGCTTAAGTCAAAGTGGCACTGAAGCTTTCTTT. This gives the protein CASSLSQSGTEAFF.